These T cell receptor beta chains were read from a single sample in a study of blood T cell repertoires in COVID-19. Libraries were prepared by immunoSEQ multiplex PCR; TCRdb keeps only in-frame clonotypes and omits some of them. Of around 160,000 clones listed, almost 85% were seen once; the top ten hold approximately 16%. The sequenced sample consisted of peripheral blood. These receptors originate from a human donor with acute or convalescent COVID-19. The donor label of this sample is uncertain. The CDR3 runs from the conserved cysteine through the conserved F or W. Each record gives: D gene, V gene, J gene, clone size, CDR3 protein, CDR3 DNA. D genes are given only for firm matches. The size of a clone is reported for some rows only, either as once, few or many, or as a class for expanded clones.

-	TRBV6-2/TRBV6-3	TRBJ1-5	once	CASSYGGTSYQPQHF	TGTGCCAGCAGTTACGGGGGGACTAGCTATCAGCCCCAGCATTTT
-	TRBV30	TRBJ1-2	-	CAWSVGPYGYTF	TGTGCCTGGAGTGTTGGGCCCTATGGCTACACCTTC
-	TRBV4-2	TRBJ2-7	few	CASSHAGATPYEQYF	TGTGCCAGCAGCCATGCGGGGGCTACCCCCTACGAGCAGTACTTC
TRBD1	TRBV18	TRBJ1-2	-	CASSPYAGQEYDGYTF	TGTGCCAGCTCACCATATGCGGGACAGGAATATGATGGCTACACCTTC
-	TRBV5-1	TRBJ2-3	-	CASSAGQRNTQYF	TGCGCCAGCAGCGCGGGACAGCGGAATACGCAGTATTTT
-	TRBV6-5	TRBJ1-2	-	CASSYGGNYGYTF	TGTGCCAGCAGTTACGGGGGGAACTATGGCTACACCTTC
TRBD1	TRBV5-4	TRBJ1-1	-	CASSFDTGSGGTEAFF	TGTGCCAGCAGCTTCGATACAGGGTCAGGGGGAACTGAAGCTTTCTTT
-	TRBV5-1	TRBJ2-3	-	CASSLAGQADTQYF	TGCGCCAGCAGCTTGGCCGGCCAGGCGGATACGCAGTATTTT
-	TRBV6-5	TRBJ2-7	-	CASTYGRLQGNEQYF	TGTGCCAGCACCTACGGACGATTACAGGGCAACGAGCAGTACTTC
TRBD1	TRBV20-1	TRBJ1-2	-	CSASLTGFYGYTF	TGCAGTGCTAGTTTGACAGGGTTCTATGGCTACACCTTC
-	TRBV19	TRBJ1-3	-	CASSIAGFSGNTIYF	TGTGCCAGTAGTATTGCAGGGTTCTCTGGAAACACCATATATTTT
-	TRBV3-1/TRBV3-2	TRBJ1-1	-	CASSQVWGVGTEAFF	TGTGCCAGCAGCCAAGTCTGGGGGGTTGGTACTGAAGCTTTCTTT
TRBD1	TRBV20-1	TRBJ2-2	-	CSASSGQGITGELFF	TGCAGTGCTAGTTCGGGACAGGGGATTACCGGGGAGCTGTTTTTT
TRBD1	TRBV5-1	TRBJ1-1	-	CASSTGQRFEAFF	TGCGCCAGCAGCACGGGACAGCGATTTGAAGCTTTCTTT
-	TRBV3-1/TRBV3-2	TRBJ1-2	-	CASSATRGGYTF	TGTGCCAGCAGCGCAACGCGGGGTGGCTACACCTTC
-	TRBV30	TRBJ1-3	-	CAWRESGNTIYF	TGTGCCTGGAGGGAGTCAGGAAACACCATATATTTT
-	TRBV19	TRBJ1-2	few	CASSIYRSNYGYTF	TGTGCCAGTAGTATATACAGATCTAACTATGGCTACACCTTC
TRBD2	TRBV7-9	TRBJ2-2	-	CASSEGGLAGELFF	TGTGCCAGCAGCGAGGGGGGACTAGCCGGGGAGCTGTTTTTT
-	TRBV4-1	TRBJ2-7	-	CASSQPRGYEQYF	TGCGCCAGCAGCCAACCCAGAGGCTACGAGCAGTACTTC
-	TRBV6-1	TRBJ1-2	-	CASSEGYLTNYGYTF	TGTGCCAGCAGTGAAGGCTATCTTACTAACTATGGCTACACCTTC
-	TRBV6-5	TRBJ1-2	few	CASRPDFAGGYTF	TGTGCCAGCAGGCCCGACTTTGCGGGGGGCTACACCTTC
TRBD2	TRBV2	TRBJ2-1	few	CASSELGRGGFDEQFF	TGTGCCAGCAGTGAACTAGGGCGGGGGGGCTTCGATGAGCAGTTCTTC
TRBD1	TRBV5-3	TRBJ1-2	few	CARSPPVIYTDRASYGYTF	TGTGCCAGAAGCCCACCCGTGATATATACCGACAGGGCGAGCTATGGCTACACCTTC
TRBD2	TRBV7-2	TRBJ2-1	-	CASSLGLAGGQGEQFF	TGTGCCAGCAGCTTAGGACTAGCGGGGGGGCAGGGTGAGCAGTTCTTC
TRBD2	TRBV2	TRBJ2-2	once	CASSERAGGLGGELFF	TGTGCCAGCAGTGAACGAGCGGGGGGTCTAGGCGGGGAGCTGTTTTTT
TRBD1	TRBV25-1	TRBJ2-1	-	CASTGTGPMKQFF	TGTGCCAGCACCGGGACAGGCCCAATGAAGCAGTTCTTC
-	TRBV27	TRBJ1-1	-	CASNKLGGMNTEAFF	TGTGCCAGCAATAAACTCGGGGGGATGAACACTGAAGCTTTCTTT
-	TRBV15	TRBJ1-3	-	CATSRIPLGNTIYF	TGTGCCACCAGCAGAATTCCCCTTGGAAACACCATATATTTT
TRBD2	TRBV14	TRBJ2-1	-	CASSHGGGPNEQFF	TGTGCCAGCAGCCACGGGGGGGGCCCCAATGAGCAGTTCTTC
-	TRBV19	TRBJ1-2	-	CASSIVGEPGYTF	TGTGCCAGTAGTATCGTCGGGGAACCTGGCTACACCTTC
-	TRBV10-3	TRBJ1-6	-	CAIRGDTENSPLHF	TGTGCCATCAGAGGGGACACAGAGAATTCACCCCTCCACTTT
-	TRBV10-2	TRBJ2-5	-	CASRDPGQETQYF	TGCGCCAGCAGAGACCCAGGGCAAGAGACCCAGTACTTC
TRBD1	TRBV5-1	TRBJ1-1	-	CASSSGDSRKSEAFF	TGCGCCAGCAGCTCCGGGGACAGCCGAAAGAGTGAAGCTTTCTTT
TRBD1	TRBV30	TRBJ1-4	once	CASTTGGINEKLFF	TGTGCCTCCACAACAGGGGGAATTAATGAAAAACTGTTTTTT
TRBD1	TRBV2	TRBJ1-1	-	CASSERQGIYTEAFF	TGTGCCAGCAGTGAAAGACAGGGAATTTACACTGAAGCTTTCTTT
TRBD1	TRBV2	TRBJ2-2	-	CASRRDRDTGELFF	TGTGCCAGCAGGAGGGACAGGGACACCGGGGAGCTGTTTTTT
-	TRBV12-2	TRBJ2-7	-	CASRSYRGRQEQYF	TGTGCAAGTCGCTCCTACAGGGGGCGGCAAGAGCAGTACTTC
-	TRBV5-4	TRBJ2-7	-	CASRGGQGANEQYF	TGTGCCAGCAGGGGGGGGCAGGGGGCGAACGAGCAGTACTTC
-	TRBV5-1	TRBJ2-1	-	CASSSGPTGLNEQFF	TGCGCCAGCAGCTCCGGACCGACAGGTCTGAATGAGCAGTTCTTC
-	TRBV30	TRBJ1-1	-	CALMGGGSYTEAFF	TGTGCCCTCATGGGGGGGGGATCGTACACTGAAGCTTTCTTT
-	TRBV6-2/TRBV6-3	TRBJ1-5	many	CASSYLYAEGERNQPQHF	TGTGCCAGCAGTTACCTTTATGCCGAGGGGGAGCGCAATCAGCCCCAGCATTTT
TRBD1	TRBV30	TRBJ1-2	-	CAWGGQGYYGYTF	TGTGCCTGGGGCGGACAGGGGTACTATGGCTACACCTTC
-	TRBV11-2	TRBJ1-2	once	CASSSGSRGYTF	TGTGCCAGCAGCTCCGGGAGTCGGGGCTACACCTTC
-	TRBV2	TRBJ1-6	-	CASSDGRRNSPLHF	TGTGCCAGCAGTGATGGCAGGCGTAATTCACCCCTCCACTTT
TRBD1	TRBV6-4	TRBJ1-2	-	CASSDTGGYGYTF	TGTGCCAGCAGTGATACAGGGGGCTATGGCTACACCTTC
TRBD2	TRBV5-5	TRBJ2-2	many	CASSYRGGGDTGELFF	TGTGCCAGCAGCTACCGCGGGGGAGGAGACACCGGGGAGCTGTTTTTT
-	TRBV5-4	TRBJ2-3	-	CASSLGVGGRLDTQYF	TGTGCCAGCAGCTTGGGTGTGGGGGGGCGTTTAGATACGCAGTATTTT
-	TRBV10-3	TRBJ1-5	-	CAIEPAGGGPQHF	TGTGCCATCGAGCCGGCAGGAGGAGGGCCCCAGCATTTT